This T cell receptor beta chain stems from a study of cytomegalovirus exposure and HLA in healthy donors. Study-wide points: Another analysis was done later, and it associated around 16,000 TCR beta sequences with HLA alleles at 0.05 false discovery rate. The dataset shows that most TCR sequences were rare, while some public TCRs occurred in many donors.

The PCR ran on 60 Vbeta and 13 Jbeta primers. Clones were sequenced by immunoSEQ multiplex PCR, and TCRdb holds only the in-frame ones, with some missing. The profile shows 180,000 or so clones, 80% of them singletons. About this clone: Its antigen remains unknown.

V lost 5 bases and J lost 2; bases outside the gene matches: 3. The CDR3 runs 14 residues. From germline, CDR1 is SGHVS and CDR2 FQNEAQ. The gene calls are TRBV7-8 and TRBJ1-3, with 7 bases fitting TRBD1. The clonotype comes from a girl aged 5-17 years in good health and CMV-seropositive. The sequenced material came from PBMCs. Here the CDR3 reads CASSTDRAGNTIYF. The CDR3 bases are TGTGCCAGCAGCACCGACAGGGCTGGAAACACCATATATTTT.